This TCR beta chain was obtained from a study of T cell repertoires in cytomegalovirus infection. This CDR3 comprises 15 residues. Germline CDR1 SEHNR, CDR2 FQNEAQ (reference sequence). V was trimmed by 1 base and J by 5 bases, leaving 14 bases between them. This clonotype was recorded many times. The antigen is not known. From the reads, TCRdb called clonotypes with MiXCR, one entry per CDR3 protein. The sample carries fewer than 350,000 distinct CDR3 sequences, 25% to 30% recorded once. Findings of the study overall: Carriers of CMV plus the relevant HLA were identified by cumulative public TCR beta family frequency. CMV-specific TCR beta clonotypes restricted by HLA-C dominated the ex vivo response.

The source is a human donor in good health (CMV status not recorded). Some clones in this sample may be carry-over from other donors' samples. Sample: cultured PBMCs, taken from culture after CMV antigen stimulation. V and J are TRBV7-9 and TRBJ1-1; a possible D gene is TRBD1 (5 bases). CDR3 sequence (DNA): TGTGCCAGCAGCTTAGGGGTCAGGGAAGGTACTGAAGCTTTCTTT. Protein: CASSLGVREGTEAFF.